The 22 T cell receptor beta chains below were found in one sample sequenced in a study of cytomegalovirus exposure and HLA in healthy donors listed by TCRdb under 2017. The library was made by the immunoSEQ multiplex PCR assay. A mixture of 60 forward primers for TCR Vbeta segments and 13 reverse primers for TCR Jbeta segments was used in the multiplex PCR. Here the immuneACCESS table is served through TCRdb, limited to in-frame sequences with V and J called. Missing clones are a known gap in these copies; in checked studies unresolved V genes cover under half, and the rest lacks a known reason. For this sample the table gives about 180,000 clones, of which roughly 80% were detected only once. Less than 15% of the sample is taken by the ten largest. The sequenced sample consisted of PBMCs. The source is a woman in her forties or fifties in good health and CMV-seropositive.

This clone was seen a few times. The chain is built from TRBV4-2 and TRBJ2-1; 7 bases are shared with TRBD2. Per germline, CDR1 LGHNA and CDR2 YNFKEQ. The CDR3 totals 15 residues. J gave up 3 bases and V 0 bases, and 2 bases lay outside the gene matches. CDR3 bases: TGTGCCAGCAGCCAAGAGGGCGGGGGCTACAATGAGCAGTTCTTC. Translating gives CASSQEGGGYNEQFF.

The V gene is TRBV18, the J gene TRBJ2-3, with D maybe TRBD2 (5 bases). Trimming removed 5 bases from V and 4 bases from J, with 13 bases in between. This CDR3 has 14 residues. Germline assignment: CDR1 KGHSH and CDR2 LQKENI. This chain's CDR3 is CASSKASNADTQYF. The CDR3 DNA follows: TGTGCCAGCTCAAAGGCTAGCAACGCAGATACGCAGTATTTT.

The rearrangement uses TRBV9 and TRBJ1-1, with D hard to call. In germline, CDR1 is SGDLS, CDR2 YYNGEE. V lost 4 bases, J lost 4 bases, and 17 bases lay in between. The CDR3 spans 15 residues. The CDR3, as DNA: TGTGCCAGCAGCCCGGAATCGGGAGCTCTCACTGAAGCTTTCTTT. It specifies CASSPESGALTEAFF.

This clone was detected only a few times. The V call is TRBV18, the J call TRBJ1-1; 8 positions agree with TRBD1. J gave up 0 bases and V 6 bases, and 9 bases lay outside the gene matches. CDR1 is KGHSH, CDR2 LQKENI, per germline. The CDR3 spans 16 residues. The CDR3 here is CASSPTGGQVNTEAFF. DNA of the CDR3: TGTGCCAGCTCCCCTACAGGGGGTCAGGTGAACACTGAAGCTTTCTTT.

The chain recombines TRBV5-4 with TRBJ2-7; TRBD1 agrees at 8 bases. Trimming cost V 4 bases and J 4 bases; bases outside gene matches: 10. CDR3 length: 15 amino acids. Germline assignment: CDR1 SGHNT and CDR2 YYREEE (reference sequence). The CDR3 nucleotides are TGTGCCAGCAGCCCGGAGCCGGGACAGGTTTACGAGCAGTACTTC. Residues: CASSPEPGQVYEQYF.

The chain employs TRBV9 and TRBJ2-5; 8 bases map to TRBD1. The CDR3 contains 16 residues. Germline assignment: CDR1 SGDLS and CDR2 YYNGEE. V trimming: 2 bases; J trimming: 5 bases; junction bases outside the gene matches: 11. The CDR3 sequence is CASSVGAGGAGETQYF. Written as DNA, the CDR3 is TGTGCCAGCAGCGTGGGGGCAGGGGGCGCCGGGGAGACCCAGTACTTC.

The chain links TRBV27 to TRBJ2-2; TRBD1 matches 8 bases. The junction had 6 bases not matched to a gene; V was cut back by 5 bases and J by 4 bases. This CDR3 spans 15 amino acids. Germline-derived CDR1 and CDR2 are MNHEY and SMNVEV (reference sequence). In DNA form, the CDR3 reads TGTGCCAGCAGTGCCCAAACAGGGGGCACCGGGGAGCTGTTTTTT. Encoded protein: CASSAQTGGTGELFF.

This chain connects TRBV2 to TRBJ2-3; 9 bases are a match to TRBD1. After removal of 7 bases from V and 6 bases from J, the junction contained 8 bases not matched to a gene. Germline V gene lookup returns CDR1 SNHLY and CDR2 FYNNEI. The CDR3 contains 14 residues. CDR3 sequence reads: CASTPHRGLDTQYF. CDR3 coding DNA: TGTGCCAGCACCCCCCACAGGGGGCTCGATACGCAGTATTTT.

The chain links TRBV5-1 to TRBJ2-2, with a tentative D call TRBD1 (6 bases). Germline CDR1 is SGHRS and CDR2 is YFSETQ. Between the trimmed V and J ends, which lost 4 bases and 4 bases, there was a span of 17 bases. This CDR3 region has 16 residues. The CDR3 nucleotides are TGCGCCAGCAGCCCCCAGGTGGGGGCAACCACCGGGGAGCTGTTTTTT. Protein: CASSPQVGATTGELFF.

The rearrangement joins TRBV6-1 to TRBJ2-7; TRBD1 agrees at 9 bases. Germline CDR1 MNHNS, CDR2 SASEGT. The trim removed 6 bases at V and 2 bases at J, leaving 2 bases unmatched. CDR3 length: 13 amino acids. CDR3 residues: CASRGTGTYEQYF. In DNA, the CDR3 is TGTGCCAGCAGGGGGACAGGGACCTACGAGCAGTACTTC.

The V and J genes are TRBV2 and TRBJ2-2; TRBD2 agrees at 7 bases. The CDR3 runs to 16 residues. The trim removed 1 base at V and 4 bases at J, leaving 6 bases unmatched. CDR1 SNHLY and CDR2 FYNNEI come from the germline V gene. DNA of the CDR3: TGTGCCAGCAGTGAAGATGGGGGGGTGGTCACCGGGGAGCTGTTTTTT. As protein: CASSEDGGVVTGELFF.

The V gene is TRBV5-4, the J gene TRBJ1-1, with TRBD1 as a possible D gene (5 bases). Germline lookup yields CDR1 SGHNT and CDR2 YYREEE (reference sequence). CDR3 length equals 15 residues. With 0 bases removed from V and 4 bases from J, the gap between germline ends came to 13 bases. The CDR3 spells CASSLGWYQGTEAFF. CDR3 nucleotide sequence: TGTGCCAGCAGCTTGGGTTGGTACCAGGGCACTGAAGCTTTCTTT.

The V and J genes are TRBV5-1 and TRBJ1-1; D is possibly TRBD1 (5 bases). The V end lost 4 bases, the J end lost 6 bases, and 13 bases lay between the germline ends. Germline V CDR1 and CDR2: SGHRS, YFSETQ. This CDR3 region has 13 residues. The CDR3 coding sequence is TGCGCCAGCAGCGCCCGTTGGGACTCTGAAGCTTTCTTT. Translated, it gives CASSARWDSEAFF.

The chain recombines TRBV5-8 with TRBJ2-3, with 11 bases that match TRBD1. Germline V gene sequence: CDR1 SGHTS, CDR2 YDEGEE. With V trimmed by 3 bases and J by 5 bases, 5 bases remained unmatched. The CDR3 is 15 residues long. DNA for the CDR3: TGTGCCAGCAGCTCCCGGGACAGGGGGAAAGATACGCAGTATTTT. Its translation: CASSSRDRGKDTQYF.

CDR3 DNA sequence: TGTGCCAGCTCTCCGGACAGGGGCCTTCTAAACTATGGCTACACCTTC. Its protein product is CASSPDRGLLNYGYTF. The chain recombines TRBV7-9 with TRBJ1-2, with 9 bases aligning to TRBD1. V lost 8 bases, J lost 2 bases, and 12 bases stayed unmatched. Germline CDR1 is SEHNR and CDR2 is FQNEAQ (reference sequence). CDR3 length: 16 amino acids.

The chain links TRBV5-6 to TRBJ2-1; 8 bases are a match to TRBD2. The CDR3 extends over 19 amino acids. Germline trimming cut 1 base from V and 0 bases from J; bases unmatched to any gene: 12. In germline, CDR1 is SGHDT, CDR2 YYEEEE. CDR3 coding DNA: TGTGCCAGCAGCTTGAGGGGCGGGGGGCCCGTTCGCTCCTACAATGAGCAGTTCTTC. It yields the protein CASSLRGGGPVRSYNEQFF. The complete variable domain, with remaining parts taken from reference TRBV5-6 and TRBJ2-1, reads DAGVTQSPTHLIKTRGQQVTLRCSPKSGHDTVSWYQQALGQGPQFIFQYYEEEERQRGNFPDRFSGHQFPNYSSELNVNALLLGDSALYLCASSLRGGGPVRSYNEQFFGPGTRLTVL.

The rearrangement joins TRBV6-5 to TRBJ2-1, with unresolved D. From germline, CDR1 is MNHEY and CDR2 SVGAGI. Trimming stripped 5 bases from V and 3 bases from J, with 11 bases between. CDR3 length equals 14 residues. In DNA form, the CDR3 reads TGTGCCAGCAGTCCTTGGAGCTTCTACAATGAGCAGTTCTTC. Its protein product is CASSPWSFYNEQFF.

The chain carries TRBV6-1 and TRBJ1-5; D is ambiguous. CDR1 and CDR2 (germline): MNHNS, SASEGT. V shed 6 bases and J shed 4 bases, with 7 bases lying between them. This CDR3 region has 12 residues. The CDR3 here is CASSPGNQPQHF. DNA of the CDR3: TGTGCCAGCAGCCCGGGGAATCAGCCCCAGCATTTT.

Concerning this clone itself: Other DNA sequences in this sample translate to the same CDR3. This chain connects TRBV2 to TRBJ2-5; perhaps TRBD1 as D (5 bases). Looked up from germline, CDR1 is SNHLY and CDR2 is FYNNEI. V lost 1 base, J lost 5 bases, and 14 bases lay in between. This CDR3 has 15 amino acids. The CDR3 DNA follows: TGTGCCAGCAGTGAAGGGACAAGGGTCGGGGAGACCCAGTACTTC. As protein: CASSEGTRVGETQYF.

The chain recombines TRBV7-9 with TRBJ2-2; D remains unclear. The V gene's germline CDR1 is SEHNR and CDR2 FQNEAQ (reference sequence). V shed 5 bases and J shed 2 bases, with 9 bases lying between them. The CDR3 consists of 14 residues. CDR3 bases: TGTGCCAGCAGCCCCGACATTAACACCGGGGAGCTGTTTTTT. Encoded protein: CASSPDINTGELFF.

V usage is TRBV6-5 and J usage is TRBJ2-3; 9 bases agree with TRBD1. Per germline, CDR1 MNHEY and CDR2 SVGAGI. After removal of 5 bases from V and 5 bases from J, the junction contained 5 bases not matched to a gene. This CDR3 has 14 amino acids. The CDR3 here is CASSTGGWRDTQYF. The CDR3 coding sequence is TGTGCCAGCAGTACAGGGGGCTGGCGAGATACGCAGTATTTT.

The V call is TRBV7-3, the J call TRBJ2-2; possible D gene TRBD2, 6 bases. The length of the CDR3 is 16 residues. V was clipped by 5 bases and J by 6 bases, with 19 bases between them. From germline, CDR1 is SGHTA and CDR2 FQGTGA. The CDR3 loop is CASSPAGSPRAGELFF. Written as DNA, the CDR3 is TGTGCCAGCAGCCCCGCGGGGTCTCCTCGGGCCGGGGAGCTGTTTTTT. Combining the CDR3 with reference TRBV7-3 and TRBJ2-2 gives the whole variable domain GAGVSQTPSNKVTEKGKYVELRCDPISGHTALYWYRQSLGQGPEFLIYFQGTGAADDSGLPNDRFFAVRPEGSVSTLKIQRTERGDSAVYLCASSPAGSPRAGELFFGEGSRLTVL.